This T cell receptor beta chain was sequenced in a study of T cells and copy number aberrations in small-cell lung cancer listed by TCRdb under 2021. Concerning the study at large: To relate T cell metrics to mutations and copy number aberrations, the same tumor regions underwent both TCR repertoire sequencing and whole-exome sequencing. Tumor TCR data were available for about 17 patients, and TCR data from both tumor and normal tissue were available for fewer than 15 patients. What the work shows at the level of the full study, not this receptor alone: High heterogeneity of the TCR repertoire was observed across regions, with about 79.9-98% of clones restricted to a single region, representing a lower overlap than in localized NSCLC. Tumor T-cell density, richness and clonality were negatively correlated with higher copy number aberration burden. Every specimen was formalin-fixed paraffin-embedded tissue, a material known to introduce sequencing artifacts. Tumors had lower T-cell density, richness and clonality than adjacent lung tissue, but the difference in density was not significant. The study was limited by a small sample size because surgical resection is uncommon in small-cell lung cancer, and the findings require validation.

TCR-beta CDR3 regions were amplified from genomic DNA with the immunoSEQ hsTCRB Kit using multiplexed V- and J-gene primers. Unique DNA barcodes were added in a second PCR, and the samples were pooled together with a negative control and a positive control. An Illumina MiSeq running a 150-cycle paired-end protocol was used to sequence the pooled TCR-beta libraries. As for the original processing: Adaptive Biotechnologies processed the raw sequencing data and produced a report containing normalized, annotated TCR-beta repertoires. To compute T-cell density, TCR-beta templates were normalized to usable DNA, with usable DNA estimated through amplification of housekeeping genes. Clonality was defined as 1 minus Pielou's evenness, while richness was a count of unique rearrangements. Three measures quantified intratumor TCR heterogeneity between regions: the Jaccard index, the Morisita overlap index, and the proportion of shared top-20 clonotypes. Not all clones reach the TCRdb copy of this immuneACCESS table, which keeps in-frame sequences only. Checked studies attribute under half of the gap to unresolved V genes and leave the rest unexplained. V and J calls and clone size are those listed in that table; D and trimming were worked out from the DNA. This sample is represented by nearly 500 clones; about 96% of them were singletons. Of the sample, less than 3% falls within the top ten clones.

Patients with limited-stage small-cell lung cancer who underwent surgical resection in Hangzhou, China, between about 2007 and 2021 were included as donors. Every donor went straight to surgery with no preoperative chemotherapy or radiotherapy, and no donor was given immunotherapy either before or after surgery. All 20 or so patients in the sequenced cohort were smokers or heavy second-hand smokers. To represent spatial heterogeneity of the primary tumors, three regions were collected from each tumor FFPE block using a grid approach. Tumor regions were macrodissected to enrich malignant cells, and selection was limited to regions expected to yield at least 150 ng DNA. To characterize heterogeneity of the T cell repertoire, the study applied multi-region TCR-beta sequencing to resected limited-stage small-cell lung cancers and to tumor-adjacent lung tissue. The AllPrep DNA/RNA FFPE Kit (Qiagen) was used to extract genomic DNA from FFPE tissue.

On this clone: What this receptor recognizes is not known. Nothing much larger sits one base from this clone, and base qualities are not available.

The CDR3 contains 14 residues, cysteine and phenylalanine counted. Left in the record is the CDR3 DNA by itself, 42 bases read in frame from the first base. The germline V gene supplies CDR1 KGHSH and CDR2 LQKENI. Trimmed from V: 8 bases; trimmed from J: 5 bases; junction bases lacking a gene match: 12. Sequencing input: tumor tissue. The receptor was derived from a man aged 45-60 years with small cell lung cancer. The chain uses TRBV18 and TRBJ2-7, with 7 junctional bases fitting TRBD2. Read as DNA, the sequence is TGTGCCAGCGTGCGGGAGCCGAGTCAGGACGAGCAGTACTTC. Its protein is CASVREPSQDEQYF.